Each of the 3 T cell receptor beta chains below was sequenced from the same sample in a study of beta chain features in type 1 diabetes. Reverse transcribing all isolated RNA meant expressed TCRB transcripts were sequenced. Sequenced by immunoSEQ multiplex PCR; TCRdb stores in-frame clones only, minus some. Of approximately 170,000 clones in the sample, 7.8% were seen once. Their recognized antigens are unknown. Study observations and caveats: Type 1 diabetes patients had moderately but significantly shorter TCRB CDR3s in all four CD4+ subsets.

The specimen was central memory CD4+ T cells from blood. Source of these receptors: a woman aged 35 to 49 with type 1 diabetes.

V gene TRBV6-5 combines with J gene TRBJ1-1; no definite D call. V lost 4 bases and J lost 0, with 15 bases in between. CDR3 size: 16 residues. Germline lookup yields CDR1 MNHEY and CDR2 SVGAGI. CDR3 nucleotide sequence: TGTGCCAGCAGTTCCGCCCAGACTGGCCTGAACACTGAAGCTTTCTTT. Translated, it gives CASSSAQTGLNTEAFF.

This clone was observed at least ten times. The V call is TRBV28, the J call TRBJ1-6; no reliable D call. The CDR3 runs 11 residues. V dropped 4 bases and J dropped 8 bases, with 3 bases sitting between them. Germline lookup yields CDR1 MDHEN and CDR2 SYDVKM. The CDR3 nucleotides read TGTGCCAGCAGTTCCGATTCACCCCTCCACTTT. It is translated as CASSSDSPLHF. Full variable domain (outside the CDR3, taken from reference TRBV28 and TRBJ1-6): DVKVTQSSRYLVKRTGEKVFLECVQDMDHENMFWYRQDPGLGLRLIYFSYDVKMKEKGDIPEGYSVSREKKERFSLILESASTNQTSMYLCASSSDSPLHFGNGTRLTVT.

This clone showed up many times. CDR3 residues: CASSLGGLQETQYF. CDR3 sequence (DNA): TGTGCCAGCAGTTTAGGCGGACTCCAAGAGACCCAGTACTTC. V and J are TRBV28 and TRBJ2-5; TRBD2 might be the D (5 bases). Germline V gives CDR1 MDHEN, CDR2 SYDVKM. The CDR3 loop spans 14 amino acids. The V end was cut by 2 bases, the J end by 1 base, with 8 bases between. The variable domain in full, with the rest retrieved from reference TRBV28 and TRBJ2-5, is DVKVTQSSRYLVKRTGEKVFLECVQDMDHENMFWYRQDPGLGLRLIYFSYDVKMKEKGDIPEGYSVSREKKERFSLILESASTNQTSMYLCASSLGGLQETQYFGPGTRLLVL.